This T cell receptor beta chain was recorded in a study of CD8 T cells in Susac syndrome. Germline loops: CDR1 MNHEY, CDR2 SMNVEV (reference sequence). Trimming cost V 5 bases and J 0 bases; bases outside gene matches: 11. The CDR3 sequence is 18 residues long. This clonotype was found once. The RNA, 0.5 to 1 ug, was put through reverse transcription using random hexamers. The amplification used immunoSEQ multiplex PCR on TCR beta CDR3; it spanned 54 Vbeta and 13 Jbeta. TCRdb re-called the immunoSEQ multiplex PCR reads through MiXCR, storing one row per CDR3 protein. The sample carries a few hundred thousand distinct CDR3 sequences, 92% recorded once.

The sequencing sample was made of CD8+ T cells from PBMCs. This sequence originates from a human donor with multiple sclerosis. The chain links TRBV27 to TRBJ2-1; 9 nucleotides agree with TRBD2. CDR3 sequence: CASSPLVAGADSYNEQFF. The CDR3 DNA reads TGTGCCAGCAGTCCCTTGGTAGCGGGAGCAGACTCCTACAATGAGCAGTTCTTC.